Listed below are T cell receptor beta chains from one sample, sequenced in a study of T-cell memory formation after mild COVID-19. Using its own MiXCR run on the 5' RACE reads, TCRdb lists one record per CDR3 protein. The sample holds 250,000 to 300,000 distinct CDR3 sequences, 15% to 20% seen once. Source material: PBMCs or a T cell subset sorted from them (not recorded which). These receptors were obtained from a man between 18 and 29 years old who had mild COVID-19 (a few samples of this study predate the infection). Cell type and time point are not known. CDR3s include the opening cysteine and the closing phenylalanine or tryptophan. A D gene is named only where the DNA matches it firmly. The size field is filled for only some rows; it gives once, few, many or a size class.

clone_size j_call d_call v_call cdr3_nt cdr3_aa
few TRBJ1-2 NA TRBV7-9 TGTGCCAGCAGCTGGCCCGGGGCGGTCTATGGCTACACCTTC CASSWPGAVYGYTF
NA TRBJ1-5 NA TRBV5-8 TGTGCCAGCAGTTACCTACTCGGGTACGGGCCCCAGCATTTT CASSYLLGYGPQHF
NA TRBJ2-2 NA TRBV9 TGTGCCAGCAGCGTAACTGGACAGAACACCGGGGAGCTGTTTTTT CASSVTGQNTGELFF
NA TRBJ2-7 NA TRBV5-1 TGCGCCAGCAGGGGGTCGGTGGGTAACGAGCAGTACTTC CASRGSVGNEQYF
many TRBJ2-3 TRBD2 TRBV10-3 TGTGCCTCCGGGAGTTTGGGACTAGCGGGGGGGCCAACAGATACGCAGTATTTT CASGSLGLAGGPTDTQYF
NA TRBJ1-4 TRBD1 TRBV29-1 TGCAGCGTTGAAGATTATCGGGACAGGGGAAAACTGTTTTTT CSVEDYRDRGKLFF
few TRBJ2-6 TRBD1 TRBV12-3/TRBV12-4 TGTGCCAGCAGTTATTACAGGGGCGCAGCTGGGGCCAACGTCCTGACTTTC CASSYYRGAAGANVLTF
few TRBJ2-7 NA TRBV6-5 TGTGCCAGCAGTTTCAGTAGCTCCTACGAGCAGTACTTC CASSFSSSYEQYF
NA TRBJ1-6 NA TRBV5-1 TGCGCCAGCAGCCCGGACGGAACGTTTGTCTCACCCCTCCACTTT CASSPDGTFVSPLHF
NA TRBJ2-2 TRBD1 TRBV6-2/TRBV6-3 TGTGCCAGCAGCCTAAACTCCCCGGGACAGGGGGCCTCCGGGGAGCTGTTTTTT CASSLNSPGQGASGELFF
NA TRBJ2-1 NA TRBV18 TGTGCCAGCTCACTTCAGGGGCTCATCGATGAGCAGTTCTTC CASSLQGLIDEQFF
NA TRBJ2-5 TRBD2 TRBV12-3/TRBV12-4 TGTGCCAGCAATCGAGCGGGGGGGCCTGGGGAGACCCAGTACTTC CASNRAGGPGETQYF
few TRBJ1-2 TRBD1 TRBV9 TGTGCCAGCAGCGTAGACAGGGGAGGAAATGGCTACACCTTC CASSVDRGGNGYTF
few TRBJ2-1 NA TRBV28 TGTGCCAGCAGGACCACTTACAATGAGCAGTTCTTC CASRTTYNEQFF
few TRBJ1-5 NA TRBV7-2 TGTGCCAGCAGCTTATCGGGTCTTAGTCAGCCCCAGCATTTT CASSLSGLSQPQHF
few TRBJ1-1 NA TRBV7-6 TGTGCCAGCAGCTTGGACCCCCTCACTGGCACTGAAGCTTTCTTT CASSLDPLTGTEAFF
many TRBJ2-3 NA TRBV20-1 TGCAGTGCTAGCGGGGAGTATTACGGGACAGATACGCAGTATTTT CSASGEYYGTDTQYF
many TRBJ2-3 NA TRBV5-1 TGCGCCAGCAGCTTAGGGACCCCGGGAGATACGCAGTATTTT CASSLGTPGDTQYF
many TRBJ2-1 TRBD2 TRBV5-1 TGCGCCAGCAGCTTGGAGGGGACTAGCTACGGTGAGCAGTTCTTC CASSLEGTSYGEQFF
many TRBJ1-5 NA TRBV5-1 TGCGCCAGCAGCTTGGCCGGAGGGGCTCAGCCCCAGCATTTT CASSLAGGAQPQHF
NA TRBJ2-1 NA TRBV6-1 TGTGCCAGCAGGGGGGGTACTGAGCAGTTCTTC CASRGGTEQFF
NA TRBJ1-3 NA TRBV6-1 TGTGCCAGCAGAGCAGGGGAAAAGGGAAACACCATATATTTT CASRAGEKGNTIYF
NA TRBJ2-7 TRBD1 TRBV29-1 TGCAGCGCTGTGGGGGACAGGGGCTACGAGCAGTACTTC CSAVGDRGYEQYF
NA TRBJ2-5 TRBD2 TRBV7-9 TGTGCCAGCAGACAGTCACGGACTAGCGGGCAACAAGAGACCCAGTACTTC CASRQSRTSGQQETQYF
few TRBJ2-5 TRBD2 TRBV20-1 TGCAGTGCTAGGAGACCAGCGGGGGAAGAGACCCAGTACTTC CSARRPAGEETQYF
NA TRBJ1-4 NA TRBV7-9 TGTGCCAGCAGCGCCTCCAGGGGAATCATTTTT CASSASRGIIF
NA TRBJ1-5 NA TRBV3-1 TGTGCCAGCAGCCAAACCGCGGTGGATCAGCCCCAGCATTTT CASSQTAVDQPQHF
once TRBJ2-2 NA TRBV6-5 TGTGCCAGCATCCTGTACACCGGGGAGCTGTTTTTT CASILYTGELFF
few TRBJ1-1 NA TRBV20-1 TGCAGTGCTAGAGATCCATTGGGGAACACTGAAGCTTTCTTT CSARDPLGNTEAFF
few TRBJ2-2 NA TRBV3-1 TGTGCCAGCAGCCCGGGACGTGGGGAGCTGTTTTTT CASSPGRGELFF
NA TRBJ2-7 NA TRBV7-9 TGTGCCAGCAGGGGGACAATTACCTACGAGCAGTACTTC CASRGTITYEQYF
few TRBJ2-1 NA TRBV4-1 TGCGCCAGCAGCCAGCCGGTAGGCCCGGATGAGCAGTTCTTC CASSQPVGPDEQFF
few TRBJ2-5 NA TRBV7-6 TGTGCCAGCAGCTTAGCGGTGACTAGCCAAGAGACCCAGTACTTC CASSLAVTSQETQYF
few TRBJ1-2 TRBD1 TRBV29-1 TGCAGCGCATCCCGACCGGGACAGGGGGCCTATGGCTACACCTTC CSASRPGQGAYGYTF
few TRBJ2-2 TRBD1 TRBV12-3/TRBV12-4 TGTGCCAGCAGTTTAGGGGACAGGGAACCCGGGGAGCTGTTTTTT CASSLGDREPGELFF
NA TRBJ2-7 NA TRBV6-5 TGTGCCAGTTCCTCAGGTGTTTTCTACGAGCAGTACTTC CASSSGVFYEQYF
few TRBJ2-5 NA TRBV30 TGTGCCGGGGAACCGCCATCAGGGGAAGAGACCCAGTACTTC CAGEPPSGEETQYF
few TRBJ1-2 NA TRBV7-9 TGTGCCAGCAGCGTACCCACCCAGGGAGGGTACCACTATGGCTACACCTTC CASSVPTQGGYHYGYTF
few TRBJ2-7 NA TRBV27 TGTGCCAGCAGTTCCCTAGATGCGGTGTCCTACGAGCAGTACTTC CASSSLDAVSYEQYF
NA TRBJ2-5 NA TRBV27 TGTGCCAGCATGAACAGGGTCCAAGAGACCCAGTACTTC CASMNRVQETQYF
NA TRBJ2-1 TRBD2 TRBV11-2 TGTGCCAGCAGAGCGACGGGAGGCAATGAGCAGTTCTTC CASRATGGNEQFF
NA TRBJ2-3 NA TRBV5-6 TGTGCCAGCAGATACAAAGGACAGACAACAGATACGCAGTATTTT CASRYKGQTTDTQYF
many TRBJ2-1 NA TRBV12-3/TRBV12-4 TGTGCCAGCATCAGAGGGGTGGACATTTACAATGAGCAGTTCTTC CASIRGVDIYNEQFF
NA TRBJ1-2 NA TRBV5-1 TGCGCCAGCAGCTCCATGGACGGGATCTATGGCTACACCTTC CASSSMDGIYGYTF
few TRBJ2-7 NA TRBV6-6 TGTGCCAGCAGTTACTCGTATGGGGGCTACGAGCAGTACTTC CASSYSYGGYEQYF
NA TRBJ1-2 NA TRBV7-2 TGTGCCAGCAGCTTGACCCAGGGGATCGGTGTCTATGGCTACACCTTC CASSLTQGIGVYGYTF
NA TRBJ1-2 NA TRBV2 TGTGCCAGCAGTCAGGACATAAACTATGGCTACACCTTC CASSQDINYGYTF
NA TRBJ2-3 TRBD2 TRBV6-5 TGTGCCAGCAGCAAGGGACTAGCGGGGGGACACGACACAGATACGCAGTATTTT CASSKGLAGGHDTDTQYF
NA TRBJ1-3 NA TRBV19 TGTGCCAGTGGTGCCAGAAACACCATATATTTT CASGARNTIYF
few TRBJ2-7 NA TRBV6-6 TGTGCCAGCAGTTACTCGAGGGGGTACGAGCAGTACTTC CASSYSRGYEQYF
NA TRBJ1-2 TRBD1 TRBV28 TGTGCCAGCAGTTTATTGACAGGGGTCTATGGCTATGGCTACACCTTC CASSLLTGVYGYGYTF
few TRBJ1-2 NA TRBV6-6 TGTGCCAGCAGTGAGACAGGAATCTATGGCTACACCTTC CASSETGIYGYTF
NA TRBJ1-3 NA TRBV6-2/TRBV6-3 TGTGCCAGCAGTTATCAGCGTGGATTATATTTT CASSYQRGLYF